The sequence of this TCR beta chain was determined in a study of response to subunit inactivated influenza vaccine. Points from the study as a whole: Authors suggested seasonal influenza vaccinations each recruit few new T cells.

The table lists this clonotype with many counts. What it binds is not known. Per the germline V gene, CDR1 is PRHDT and CDR2 is FYEKMQ (reference sequence). With V trimmed by 5 bases and J by 2 bases, 5 bases remained unmatched. The CDR3 is 16 amino acids. TCRdb re-called the RT-PCR reads with MiXCR, one entry per CDR3 protein. The sample consists of fewer than 600,000 distinct CDR3 sequences, 6% to 9% of them appearing once. The TCR was taken from a man between 45 and 75 years old who received an inactivated influenza vaccine. This sequence joins TRBV13 and TRBJ2-1; the match to TRBD2 covers 11 bases. Sequences were derived from PBMCs from blood, sampled approximately 25 months after vaccination. CDR3 protein: CASSPLTSGAYNEQFF. DNA for the CDR3: TGTGCCAGCAGCCCCCTGACTAGCGGGGCCTACAATGAGCAGTTCTTC.